This TCR beta chain was observed in a study of blood T cell repertoires in COVID-19. This CDR3 comprises 16 residues. The V gene end was trimmed by 6 bases and the J gene end by 5 bases; junction bases not matched to a gene: 8. Germline V gives CDR1 LNHDA, CDR2 SQIVND (reference sequence). Assay: immunoSEQ multiplex PCR; the TCRdb copy retains only in-frame clones and omits some. The table includes approximately 220,000 clones, approximately 86% detected once. The sample was peripheral blood. The TCR was taken from a man in his fifties or sixties with acute or convalescent COVID-19. The rearrangement joins TRBV19 to TRBJ2-3, with 13 positions matching TRBD2. CDR3 region: CASSKTSGGTGDTQYF. The CDR3 DNA reads TGTGCCAGTAGCAAGACTAGCGGGGGGACCGGAGATACGCAGTATTTT.